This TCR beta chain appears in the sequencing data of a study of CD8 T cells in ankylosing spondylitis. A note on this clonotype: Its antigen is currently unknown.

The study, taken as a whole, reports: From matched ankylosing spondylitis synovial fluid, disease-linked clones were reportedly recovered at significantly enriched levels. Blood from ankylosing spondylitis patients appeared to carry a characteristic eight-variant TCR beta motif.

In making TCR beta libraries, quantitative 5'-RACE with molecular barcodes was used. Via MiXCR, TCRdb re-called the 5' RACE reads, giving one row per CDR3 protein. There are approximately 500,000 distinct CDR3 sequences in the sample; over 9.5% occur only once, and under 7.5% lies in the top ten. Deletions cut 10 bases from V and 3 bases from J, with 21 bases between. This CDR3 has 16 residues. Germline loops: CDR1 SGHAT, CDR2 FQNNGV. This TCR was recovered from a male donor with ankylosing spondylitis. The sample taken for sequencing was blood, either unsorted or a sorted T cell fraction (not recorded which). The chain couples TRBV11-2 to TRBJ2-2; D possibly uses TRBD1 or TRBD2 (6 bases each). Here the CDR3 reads CATPSRGTPHTGELFF. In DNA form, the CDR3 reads TGTGCCACCCCATCTCGCGGGACACCACACACCGGGGAGCTGTTTTTT.